This T cell receptor (beta chain) was captured by sequencing in a study of CD8+ T cells in alopecia areata (dated by TCRdb to about 2018). With respect to the entire study: Treated patients were enrolled in an open-label pilot trial of oral tofacitinib, 5 to 10 mg twice daily, for moderate-to-severe alopecia areata. RNA was extracted with the PAXgene miRNA kit for fixed scalp, the miRNeasy kit for PBMCs, and the RNeasy kit for mouse skin. Amplification of TCRbeta CDR3 regions was done by immunoSEQ multiplex PCR using 35 Vbeta forward primers and 13 Jbeta reverse primers. Biopsies were taken from tofacitinib-treated patients at baseline and again at 4 and 24 weeks into treatment, and several of those patients also had a later scalp biopsy. In humans, TCRbeta sequencing was performed on scalp tissue and on sorted CD4+ and CD8+ peripheral blood T cells from healthy controls and from patients with patchy or totalis/universalis alopecia areata. High-throughput TCRbeta sequencing was used to examine T cell clonal expansion in alopecia areata in both the C3H/HeJ mouse model and human patients. Scalp clonality was compared among normal scalp (n=4), patchy alopecia areata scalp (n=8), and alopecia totalis/universalis scalp (n=8). Tofacitinib was administered for 6 to 18 months, and 6 months of follow-up off drug were then conducted to assess delayed response and recurrence. What the study reported, not specific to this receptor: Compared with normal scalp, lesional scalp, particularly in alopecia totalis/universalis, had higher clonality and more expanded CD8+ clones, which suggests antigenic drive. Shared TCR sequences between patients were less evident than in mice, which may be partly attributable to HLA diversity in the patient population. Scalp TCR repertoire analysis is complicated because resident alphabeta T cells in normal human skin are also sequenced, whereas mouse skin is dominated by gammadelta T cells.

The library was obtained by the immunoSEQ multiplex PCR assay. For TCR sequencing, RNA was extracted from every sample and reverse transcribed into cDNA to serve as template. SuperScript III was used for first-strand cDNA synthesis, primed with a 2:1 mix of oligo-dT and random hexamers. A synthetic immune receptor repertoire was used to measure amplification bias, and any remaining bias was corrected computationally. As for how the authors treated the data: After raw reads were preprocessed to remove errors, the CDR3 was defined following IMGT conventions as running from the conserved cysteine to phenylalanine. Clonality was computed by normalizing Shannon entropy by log2 of the number of productive unique TCRs and subtracting the result from 1. Scalp TCRbeta sequences were cross-referenced with sorted blood CD4 and CD8 repertoires so that the CD4 or CD8 identity of scalp clones could be inferred. As stored in TCRdb, this immuneACCESS dataset retains in-frame rearrangements with V and J assigned. A fraction of the clones does not appear; measured against another copy, unresolved V genes explain less than half of the discrepancy, and the remainder lacks a known reason. The V and J calls and clone size come from that table; D and trimming were worked out from the DNA. The sample table records tens of thousands of clones; approximately 60% of these occur just once. Around a sixth of the sample is in the top ten clones.

V and J are truncated by 4 bases and 4 bases respectively, leaving an intervening sequence of 19 bases. The CDR1 and CDR2 encoded by the germline V gene (reference sequence) are GTSNPN and SVGIG. The CDR3, from cysteine to phenylalanine, totals 15 residues. Only the CDR3 DNA is retained, 45 bases long and in frame from the first base. The table lists this clone with a few counts. The antigen this receptor binds is unknown. No quality values exist for individual bases; no much larger clone is one base distant. The meaning of the sample's time point label: baseline before oral tofacitinib. From alopecia areata patients, peripheral blood was collected along with lesional scalp punch biopsies. PBMCs were separated by density centrifugation and stained for CD3, CD4 and CD8, after which CD4+ and CD8+ T cells were sorted on a FACSAria.

The sequencing used CD8+ T cells sorted from blood, collected at week 0. This TCR was recovered from a human donor with alopecia areata. The chain is encoded by TRBV30 joined to TRBJ1-2, with the D gene not clear enough to name. CDR3 loop: CAWIADGPEVYGYTF. The sequenced DNA: TGTGCCTGGATCGCCGATGGTCCGGAAGTCTATGGCTACACCTTC. This CDR3, with the reference TRBV30 and TRBJ1-2 proteins standing in past its ends, gives the full variable domain SQTIHQWPATLVQPVGSPLSLECTVEGTSNPNLYWYRQAAGRGLQLLFYSVGIGQISSEVPQNLSASRPQDRQFILSSKKLLLSDSGFYLCAWIADGPEVYGYTFGSGTRLTVV.